This paragraph reports one T cell receptor (beta chain). Its antigen is still unknown. This specimen comes from a study of T cell responses to AZD1222 COVID-19 vaccine. Germline V CDR1 and CDR2: SNHLY, FYNNEI. Losses at the gene ends were 6 bases for V and 5 bases for J; bases not matched to a gene: 3. The CDR3 is 14 residues long. Study-wide results and caveats: Seropositive at baseline were only six or seven AZD1222 recipients.

Data came from immunoSEQ multiplex PCR; TCRdb stores just in-frame clones and leaves some out. The sample records roughly 120,000 clones, 88% being singletons. The sequence derives from an adult who received the AZD1222 COVID-19 vaccine. The gene calls are TRBV2 and TRBJ2-3; 12 bases map to TRBD2. The specimen comprised peripheral blood, sampled 28 days after the second AZD1222 dose. CDR3 nucleotides: TGTGCCAGCAGGACTAGCGGGGGAGGAGATACGCAGTATTTT. Its protein is CASRTSGGGDTQYF.